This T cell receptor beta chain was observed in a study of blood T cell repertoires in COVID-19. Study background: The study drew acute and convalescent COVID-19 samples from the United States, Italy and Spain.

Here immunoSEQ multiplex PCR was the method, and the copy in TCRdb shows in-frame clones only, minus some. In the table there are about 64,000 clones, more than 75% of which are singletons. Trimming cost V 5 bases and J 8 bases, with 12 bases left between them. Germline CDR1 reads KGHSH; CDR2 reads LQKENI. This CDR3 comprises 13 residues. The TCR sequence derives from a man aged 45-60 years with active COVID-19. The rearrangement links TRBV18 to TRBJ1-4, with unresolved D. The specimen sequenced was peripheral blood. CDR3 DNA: TGTGCCAGCTCATACCGGGAGAAGGAAAAACTGTTTTTT. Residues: CASSYREKEKLFF.